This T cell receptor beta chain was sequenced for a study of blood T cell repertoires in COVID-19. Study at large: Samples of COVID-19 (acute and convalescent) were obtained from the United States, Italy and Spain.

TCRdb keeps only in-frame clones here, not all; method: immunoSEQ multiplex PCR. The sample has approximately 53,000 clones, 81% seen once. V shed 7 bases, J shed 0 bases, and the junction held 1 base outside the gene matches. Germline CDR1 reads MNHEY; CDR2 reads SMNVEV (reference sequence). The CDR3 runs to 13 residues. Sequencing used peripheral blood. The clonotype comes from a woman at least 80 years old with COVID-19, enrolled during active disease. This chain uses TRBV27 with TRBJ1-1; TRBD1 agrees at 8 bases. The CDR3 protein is CASNRGMNTEAFF. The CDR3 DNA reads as TGTGCCAGCAACAGGGGGATGAACACTGAAGCTTTCTTT.